One TCR beta chain is described in this entry. The junction had 14 bases not matched to a gene; V was cut back by 5 bases and J by 0 bases. The CDR3 covers 18 residues. Germline lookup yields CDR1 LNHNV and CDR2 YYDKDF (reference sequence). The record originates from a study of blood T cell repertoires in COVID-19. Study summary: Samples representing acute and convalescent COVID-19 were sourced from the United States, Italy and Spain.

Methods used by the authors: Counts of nucleated cells, estimated from reference gene primer amplification, were obtained. Clones were sequenced by immunoSEQ multiplex PCR, and TCRdb holds only the in-frame ones, with some missing. The V and J calls and clone size come from that table; D and trimming were worked out from the DNA. The table lists 150,000 to 200,000 clones, around 79% of them singletons, with around a sixth in the top ten. The J gene is TRBJ2-3, the V gene TRBV15; 7 bases line up with TRBD2. Sequencing was performed on peripheral blood. This clonotype was obtained from a man in his 60s with active or convalescent COVID-19. The CDR3 loop reads CATSARLAEPFSTDTQYF. The CDR3 region has the DNA TGTGCCACCAGCGCACGACTAGCTGAGCCCTTCAGCACAGATACGCAGTATTTT.